This entry describes one T cell receptor beta chain. Its specificity is not known. This CDR3 is built from 12 residues. Germline V lookup: CDR1 SGDLS, CDR2 YYNGEE. Trimming removed 4 bases at V and 11 bases at J, with 12 bases between. Source study methods: Sample TCR totals centred on a median of approximately 100,000, ranging roughly 20,000 to 690,600. TCRdb ran MiXCR on the RACE reads and lists one entry per CDR3 protein. The V and J calls come from TCRdb's annotation, not from the publication. The sample records some 93,000 distinct CDR3 sequences, approximately 10% being singletons. The entry originates in a study of human T cells and chemical hapten exposure. Overall study: Minor volume differences among pooled libraries chiefly drove per-sample TCR yield variation.

The time point was: healthy volunteer bleed at 2 weeks. Unfractionated whole blood yielded the extracted total RNA. Study outcomes and limitations: TCRs exceeding 1 in 1000 frequency stayed unchanged with DPC sensitization.

The sequencing input was whole blood. The TCR originated in a female donor in good health. Some clones in this sample may be carry-over from other donors' samples. The rearrangement links TRBV9 to TRBJ2-2, with a tentative D call TRBD2 (5 bases). The DNA of the CDR3 is TGTGCCAGCAGCCCCGGGGTAGGAGAGCTGTTTTTT. It translates to CASSPGVGELFF.